This entry is about one T cell receptor (beta chain). Which antigen it targets is not known. Base qualities are not at hand, and no much larger clone is one base apart. Libraries were built with the immunoSEQ multiplex PCR assay. For the multiplex PCR, a mixture combining 60 forward primers for TCR Vbeta segments and 13 reverse primers for TCR Jbeta segments was used. The CDR3 region of rearranged TCR beta genes was amplified from genomic DNA with a multiplex PCR assay. Amplified TCR beta libraries were sequenced as 87-base-pair reads on the Illumina HiSeq System. For the original study's pipeline: In a later analysis, roughly 80 million unique TCR beta chains were counted across the 500 to 850 repertoires, and around 10 million of these chains were shared by at least two donors. A nearest-neighbor algorithm error-corrected the raw reads and collapsed the reads into unique sequences, merging closely related sequences to remove PCR and sequencing errors. Alignment of CDR3 sequences to IMGT reference sequences was used to assign V, D and J gene segments. For a sequence to be retained, a match of at least six nucleotides to both a V gene segment and a J gene segment was required. A rearrangement was called productive if the CDR3 had no stop codons and remained in frame with V and J, and every other rearrangement was called non-productive. Following IMGT convention, CDR3 was defined as the stretch from the second conserved V-encoded cysteine to the conserved J-encoded phenylalanine. The earlier analysis of 500 to 600 of the donors excluded sequences that lacked an unambiguous match to a single V gene segment. An earlier analysis of over 450 of the donors classified V segments as functional when productive rearrangements were above 56.7% and as segregating when the standard deviation between donors was above 5%. A statistical classification framework was developed to diagnose cytomegalovirus status using the catalog of TCR beta chain sequences. In a later analysis, TCR nucleotide sequences were compared against IMGT/GENE-DB human TR gene sequences so that V and J genes could be assigned. The TCRdist pipeline was used in a later analysis to assign CDR3 sequences and most-parsimonious VDJ recombination scenarios. In a later analysis, every TCR beta chain was defined by the combination of its CDR3 amino acid sequence and its V-gene family, and reads without a unique V-gene family were dropped. In a later analysis, several hundred highly shared, low-generation-probability nucleotide sequences were removed to address suspected cross-contamination and a sequencing artifact. For each public chain, a later analysis derived a clonal expansion index from normalized ranks of inferred template counts within each repertoire. In a later analysis, generation probabilities were computed using a VDJ recombination model fitted to out-of-frame rearrangements, and the results were checked against IGoR. A later analysis scored TCR-TCR, TCR-HLA and TCR-CMV co-occurrence with hypergeometric tests, applying a repertoire-size bias correction to TCR pairs. False discovery rates were estimated in a later analysis by permuting HLA or CMV assignments 20 times. A later analysis grouped co-occurring TCRs with DBSCAN, adding TCRdist sequence similarity when clustering within HLA-allele-positive subsets. For co-occurrence clustering, repertoires with fewer than 30,000 or more than 120,000 public chains were excluded, along with 5 or 6 repertoires with anomalous nucleotide sharing. Here the immuneACCESS table is served through TCRdb, limited to in-frame sequences with V and J called. Missing clones are a known gap in these copies; in checked studies unresolved V genes cover under half, and the rest lacks a known reason. The DNA was the basis for D and trimming; V, J and clone size are from that table. This sample lists fewer than 200,000 clones; approximately 81% were detected once. The leading ten clones occupy about 2.7% of the sample.

Taken from the germline V gene, the CDR1 and CDR2 loops are SNHLY and FYNNEI. V is reduced by 8 bases and J by 4 bases, leaving a spacing of 11 bases between them. Counted from cysteine to phenylalanine, this CDR3 has 13 amino acids. This entry keeps only the CDR3 DNA: 39 bases, framed from base 1. In total, roughly 670 healthy bone marrow donors made up the cohort. At the time of sampling, every cohort member was nominally healthy, though immune exposures that went unrecorded were likely present. The donor tested CMV seropositive and was one of the 289 seropositive cohort members. A peripheral blood sample was collected from each donor, and TCR beta sequencing was performed on peripheral blood mononuclear cells. The Qiagen DNeasy Blood Extraction Kit was used to extract genomic DNA from the blood cell samples. The data are from a study of cytomegalovirus exposure and HLA in healthy donors (dated by TCRdb to 2016 to 2017). Notes on the research overall: In an earlier analysis of around 540 of the donors, 276 Gb of sequence data and 90 million to 120 million unique TCR beta sequences from about 179 million T cells were reported. About 280 gigabases of sequencing data and approximately 80 million unique TCR sequences were included in an early release covering roughly 600 HLA-typed donors. Of the roughly 400 genotyped donors, approximately 81% were placed in the genetic ancestry cluster associated with self-reported Caucasian donors. The study aimed to test whether signatures of past pathogen exposure could be identified by cataloging public T cell receptors. Using immunosequencing, the study profiled T cell repertoires from approximately 700 subjects and related those repertoires to cytomegalovirus serostatus. Besides the first cohort of 666 subjects, a separate validation cohort made up of 95 to 150 different subjects was used. To predict cytomegalovirus infection status, the study brought together high-throughput TCR immunosequencing, statistical association of individual TCRs with disease status, and machine learning. In a later analysis, previously published TCR beta repertoires from roughly 710 donors were re-analyzed and high-resolution HLA genotyping was added so that TCR occurrence patterns could be studied. Rather than drawing on any new phenotypic data, the later analysis identified candidate immune exposures from TCR beta sequences and the way those sequences occurred across donors. In an earlier analysis of roughly 600 of the donors, high-throughput TCR beta sequencing was used to judge whether each TCR beta V gene segment behaved as functional or pseudogenic. Donor age, sex, ethnicity and CMV serostatus were collected together with the repertoire data. In a later genetic analysis, genome-wide SNP genotypes for about 55% of the roughly 700 donors were used, and that subset was treated as a discovery cohort. Every repertoire in the discovery cohort had been generated on one and the same sequencing platform. Class I and class II HLA loci were covered by the typing at four-digit resolution. The number of typed donors differed by locus: roughly 629-640 for A, B, C, DRB1 and DQB1; approximately 540 for DQA1; roughly 600 for DPA1; and about 450 for DPB1. Roughly five DR-DQ haplotypes were handled as single units for association and clustering, since linkage in the cohort was strong. On average, around 230,000 unique TCR beta nucleotide sequences were sequenced per donor among fewer than 500 genotyped donors of the cohort, with roughly 18% of those sequences being non-productive. Findings and caveats that apply to the study as a whole: This cohort had only TCR beta chains sequenced, and the lack of alpha or paired-chain data limited which features could be detected. In a later genetic analysis, fewer N-insertions in productive TCRs were reported among donors in an Asian-associated ancestry cluster than the approximately 670-donor mean. Roughly uniform sequencing depth across donors was assumed in presence/absence analyses, although this assumption may not hold. The authors suggested that the approach could potentially be generalized to other disease states and immunological phenotypes. Across donors, most TCR sequences were observed very rarely, whereas some public TCRs were present in many individuals. At a false discovery rate of 0.05, a later analysis linked under 20,000 TCR beta sequences to specific HLA alleles. Compared with equally common non-associated chains, HLA-associated TCR beta chains in a later analysis were more clonally expanded and had lower generation probabilities. A total of 150 or so TCR beta chains were listed by the study as associated with cytomegalovirus. The 87-base-pair reads could not distinguish some IMGT-functional V segments, including TRBV6-2 and TRBV6-3, so those segments were excluded. Broadly in line with IMGT annotations, most TCR beta V segments showed up in productive rearrangements about 87% or about 30% of the time in an earlier analysis of several hundred of the donors. A later analysis found that most CMV-associated TCR beta chains appeared HLA-restricted, with HLA associations seemingly driven largely by CMV exposure. In vitro tests confirmed that three of the cytomegalovirus-associated TCR beta chains recognize cytomegalovirus antigens. A later analysis found that TCR association rates varied across HLA loci, with DRB1 alleles showing the most associated TCRs and HLA-C alleles the fewest. According to a later analysis, parvovirus B19, influenza, CMV and Epstein-Barr virus appeared linked to several top co-occurrence clusters. Over 15 rarely observed V segments, including chromosome 9 orphons, were excluded from the earlier analysis of approximately 500 of the donors because counts were too low. Correlated functional status among segregating V segments might be attributable to linkage disequilibrium, but an unknown experimental factor could not be ruled out. A further reported finding was that TCR beta sequences accurately predicted the HLA-A and HLA-B alleles for most subjects in the first cohort. The sequencing pipeline was judged likely to have produced a cluster of highly shared sequence variants as a technical artifact. The classifier was reported to diagnose cytomegalovirus status with high specificity and sensitivity in both the original and validation cohorts. When HLA alleles, especially DR and DQ, strongly co-occurred, TCR associations were difficult to assign to individual alleles. CMV serostatus was the only immune exposure information available for the cohort. In a later genetic analysis, a missense DCLRE1C variant was associated with V-gene and J-gene trimming of TCR beta chains, and the association was replicated in an independent cohort. Because HLA typing was unavailable for some donors at each locus, only the typed subset was used in association tests.

This TCR was recovered from a man under 40 in good health and CMV-seropositive. The sample was PBMCs. The chain is assembled from TRBV2 and TRBJ2-2; possibly the D gene is TRBD1, per 6 matching bases. The CDR3 reads as follows: CASLLQGTGELFF. Read as DNA, the sequence is TGTGCCAGCTTATTACAGGGCACCGGGGAGCTGTTTTTT.